The clone carrying this TCR beta chain was seen ten or more times. The antigen is not known. The data derive from a study of CD8 T cells in ankylosing spondylitis. General observations from the study: Disease-linked clones bore a CD8+ phenotype, appearing relatively rarely in peripheral blood. Several highly homologous variants made up a TCR beta motif, and this motif appeared characteristic of ankylosing spondylitis blood. Matched ankylosing spondylitis synovial fluid reportedly contained a significantly enriched population of disease-linked clones. Several of the motif variants were reported before in synovial fluid and blood from reactive arthritis.

The CDR3 has 15 residues. Germline CDR1 LGHNA, CDR2 YNFKEQ. Trimming took off 0 bases at V and 9 bases at J, with 15 bases between the two ends. By quantitative 5'-RACE with molecular barcodes, the TCR beta libraries were made. Each CDR3 protein is one row after TCRdb ran MiXCR on the 5' RACE reads. The data show about 540,000 distinct CDR3 sequences, 12% seen once. The TCR was taken from a male donor with ankylosing spondylitis. The sequencing input was blood, either unsorted or a sorted T cell fraction (not recorded which). The chain carries TRBV4-2 and TRBJ2-1, with D possibly being TRBD1 or TRBD2 (6 bases each). The CDR3 bases are TGTGCCAGCAGCCAAGAAGTAGGGGGGAAGGTTGAGCAGTTCTTC. Residues: CASSQEVGGKVEQFF.